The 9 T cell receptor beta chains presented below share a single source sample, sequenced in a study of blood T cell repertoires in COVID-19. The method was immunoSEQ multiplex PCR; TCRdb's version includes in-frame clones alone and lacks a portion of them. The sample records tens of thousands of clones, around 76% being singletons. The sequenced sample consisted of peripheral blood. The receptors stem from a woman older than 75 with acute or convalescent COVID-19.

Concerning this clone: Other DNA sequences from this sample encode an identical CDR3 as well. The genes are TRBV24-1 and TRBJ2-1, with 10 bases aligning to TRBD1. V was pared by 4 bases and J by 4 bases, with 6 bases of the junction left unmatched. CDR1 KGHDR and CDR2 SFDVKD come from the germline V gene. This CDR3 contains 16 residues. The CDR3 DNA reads TGTGCCACCAGTGACCCCGGGACAGGGGATTACAATGAGCAGTTCTTC. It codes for CATSDPGTGDYNEQFF.

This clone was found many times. The CDR3 nucleotides read TGTGCCAGCAGCTTACCGGCTAGCGGTTCCACAGATACGCAGTATTTT. Residues: CASSLPASGSTDTQYF. The V call is TRBV11-1, the J call TRBJ2-3; the match to TRBD2 covers 7 bases. CDR1 and CDR2 from the germline V gene are SGHAT and FQDESV (reference sequence). V lost 2 bases to trimming and J lost 2 bases; unmatched junction nucleotides: 7. The length of the CDR3 is 16 residues. Variable domain in full (rest from reference TRBV11-1 and TRBJ2-3): EAEVAQSPRYKITEKSQAVAFWCDPISGHATLYWYRQILGQGPELLVQFQDESVVDDSQLPKDRFSAERLKGVDSTLKIQPAELGDSAMYLCASSLPASGSTDTQYFGPGTRLTVL.

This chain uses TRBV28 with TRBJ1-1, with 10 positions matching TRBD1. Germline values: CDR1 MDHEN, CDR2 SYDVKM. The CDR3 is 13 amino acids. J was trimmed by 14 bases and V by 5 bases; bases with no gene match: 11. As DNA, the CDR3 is TGTGCCAGCAGTCCACCCCGGGACAGGGGAAGATTCTTT. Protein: CASSPPRDRGRFF.

The CDR3 coding sequence is TGTGCCAGCAGCCCCGGGACAGCCAGCGTAAATTCACCCCTCCACTTT. This translates into CASSPGTASVNSPLHF. V is TRBV13 and J is TRBJ1-6; 7 positions match TRBD1. V gave up 5 bases and J gave up 7 bases; unmatched junction bases: 11. This CDR3 has 16 residues. Per the germline V gene, CDR1 is PRHDT and CDR2 is FYEKMQ (reference sequence).

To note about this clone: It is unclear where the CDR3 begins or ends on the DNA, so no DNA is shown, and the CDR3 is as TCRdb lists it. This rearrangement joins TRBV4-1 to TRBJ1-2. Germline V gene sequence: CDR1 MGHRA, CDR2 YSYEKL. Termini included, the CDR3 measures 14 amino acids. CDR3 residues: CASSQVVGSGATSF.

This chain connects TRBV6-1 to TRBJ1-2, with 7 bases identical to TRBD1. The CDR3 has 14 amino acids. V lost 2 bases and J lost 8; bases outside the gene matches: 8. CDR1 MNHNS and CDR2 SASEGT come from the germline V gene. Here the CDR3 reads CASSESDRWRGYTF. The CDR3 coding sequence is TGTGCCAGCAGTGAATCGGACAGGTGGCGGGGCTACACCTTC.

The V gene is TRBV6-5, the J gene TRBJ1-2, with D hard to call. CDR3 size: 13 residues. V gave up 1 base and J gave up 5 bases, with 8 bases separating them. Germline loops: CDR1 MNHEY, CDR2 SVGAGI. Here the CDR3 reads CASSYLALYGYTF. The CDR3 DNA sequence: TGTGCCAGCAGTTACTTGGCACTATATGGCTACACCTTC.

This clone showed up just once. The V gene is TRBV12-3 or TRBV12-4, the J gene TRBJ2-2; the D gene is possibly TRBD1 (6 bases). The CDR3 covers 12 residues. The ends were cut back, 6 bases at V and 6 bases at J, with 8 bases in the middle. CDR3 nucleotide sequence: TGTGCCAGCAGCACAGGGTCCGGGGAGCTGTTTTTT. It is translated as CASSTGSGELFF.

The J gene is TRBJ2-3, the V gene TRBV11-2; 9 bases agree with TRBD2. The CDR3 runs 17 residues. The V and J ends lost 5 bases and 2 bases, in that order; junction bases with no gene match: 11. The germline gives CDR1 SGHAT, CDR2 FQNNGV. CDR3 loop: CASSPRASGKVTDTQYF. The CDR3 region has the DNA TGTGCCAGCAGCCCCCGGGCTAGCGGGAAGGTCACAGATACGCAGTATTTT. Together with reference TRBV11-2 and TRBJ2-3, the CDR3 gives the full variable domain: EAGVAQSPRYKIIEKRQSVAFWCNPISGHATLYWYQQILGQGPKLLIQFQNNGVVDDSQLPKDRFSAERLKGVDSTLKIQPAKLEDSAVYLCASSPRASGKVTDTQYFGPGTRLTVL.